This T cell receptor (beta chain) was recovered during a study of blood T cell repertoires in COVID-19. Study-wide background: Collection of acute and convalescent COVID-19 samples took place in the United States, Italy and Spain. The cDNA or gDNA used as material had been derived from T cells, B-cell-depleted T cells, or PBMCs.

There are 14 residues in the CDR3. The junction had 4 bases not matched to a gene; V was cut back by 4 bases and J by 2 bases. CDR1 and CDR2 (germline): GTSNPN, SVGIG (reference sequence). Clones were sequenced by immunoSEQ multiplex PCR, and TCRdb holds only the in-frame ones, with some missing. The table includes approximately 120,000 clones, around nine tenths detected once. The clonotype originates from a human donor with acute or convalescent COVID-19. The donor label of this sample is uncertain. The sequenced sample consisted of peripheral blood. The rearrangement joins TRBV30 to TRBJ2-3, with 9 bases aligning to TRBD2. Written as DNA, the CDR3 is TGTGCCTGGACTAGCGGGGAATTCACAGATACGCAGTATTTT. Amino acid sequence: CAWTSGEFTDTQYF.